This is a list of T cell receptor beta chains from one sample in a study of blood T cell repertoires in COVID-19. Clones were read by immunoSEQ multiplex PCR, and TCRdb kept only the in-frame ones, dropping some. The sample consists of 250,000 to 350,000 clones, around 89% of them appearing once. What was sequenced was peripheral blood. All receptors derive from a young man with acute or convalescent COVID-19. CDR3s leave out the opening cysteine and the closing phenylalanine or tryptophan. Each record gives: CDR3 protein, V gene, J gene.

SVGTGTNYGYT	TRBV29-1	TRBJ1-2
ASRGDSTRSEKLF	TRBV6-5	TRBJ1-4
ATSRDFGGNSGNTIY	TRBV15	TRBJ1-3
ASSRGTTNEQY	TRBV7-3	TRBJ2-7
ASSIGVVQPQH	TRBV19	TRBJ1-5
ATSRYRGRSPLH	TRBV15	TRBJ1-6
ASSRTSGLAGLTTDTQY	TRBV18	TRBJ2-3
ASSISGLRTDTQY	TRBV7-3	TRBJ2-3
ASIPPFQETQY	TRBV10-1	TRBJ2-5
ASSLQAGETQY	TRBV5-5	TRBJ2-5
ASSPLSYEQY	TRBV9	TRBJ2-7
ASIIRGVSNQPQH	TRBV6-5	TRBJ1-5
ASSDRDSVAEAF	TRBV11-2	TRBJ1-1
ASSPRLDSPLH	TRBV18	TRBJ1-6
ASSLEVSGASGANVLT	TRBV7-8	TRBJ2-6
ASRRGGSSYEQY	TRBV2	TRBJ2-7
ASSLRRNGELF	TRBV7-3	TRBJ2-2
ASSSRGRGTQY	TRBV10-1	TRBJ2-5
ASSLDLGGRRVEGYNEQF	TRBV5-1	TRBJ2-1
ASSQDRSIGQF	TRBV4-1	TRBJ2-1
ASSLLFDGGLDYGYT	TRBV5-6	TRBJ1-2
ASSLSGQGGGYT	TRBV5-1	TRBJ1-2
SASWTGNTEAF	TRBV20-1	TRBJ1-1
ASSSGGTGGYT	TRBV6-6	TRBJ1-2
ASSAGTSIQETQY	TRBV7-9	TRBJ2-5
ASSPRTGTDPTDTQY	TRBV11-2	TRBJ2-3
ARIRGNQPQH	TRBV12-3/TRBV12-4	TRBJ1-5
ASSLVGSSSGYNEQF	TRBV7-9	TRBJ2-1
SASLPAGATDTQY	TRBV20-1	TRBJ2-3
AWSFLRGNSPLH	TRBV30	TRBJ1-6
ASTNRYKNEKLF	TRBV6-5	TRBJ1-4
ASSHYGGTVETQY	TRBV9	TRBJ2-5
AWSSPLAGGTDTQY	TRBV30	TRBJ2-3
ASSHSGLSEAF	TRBV10-1	TRBJ1-1
ASNSGTGIIWGYGYT	TRBV30	TRBJ1-2
ASSLWAGGSYT	TRBV28	TRBJ1-2
ASSFPAGEGGSEAF	TRBV28	TRBJ1-1
AWSVGRDQPQH	TRBV30	TRBJ1-5
AWSVNRAYEQY	TRBV30	TRBJ2-7
ASSLGTSGYYEQY	TRBV5-4	TRBJ2-7
ASSRHTYEQY	TRBV7-9	TRBJ2-7
ASSRSRGPGEKLF	TRBV6-5	TRBJ1-4
ASSLVTAFTEAF	TRBV11-2	TRBJ1-1
ASSVGRGKRELSGANVLT	TRBV9	TRBJ2-6
ASSQEGAGGFEKLF	TRBV4-1	TRBJ1-4
ASSYSRGSSYEQY	TRBV6-5	TRBJ2-7
ASSSGHNTGELF	TRBV11-3	TRBJ2-2
ASSVVGGQNYGYT	TRBV18	TRBJ1-2
AWSPTSGGIYEQY	TRBV30	TRBJ2-7
ASSFSSGSLETQY	TRBV5-1	TRBJ2-5
AISAETQQY	TRBV10-3	TRBJ2-7
ASSLGLAGGNRETQY	TRBV2	TRBJ2-5
ASSPVLGELF	TRBV7-8	TRBJ2-2
ASSPLTRRHIQY	TRBV27	TRBJ2-4
ASSRQNSPLH	TRBV19	TRBJ1-6